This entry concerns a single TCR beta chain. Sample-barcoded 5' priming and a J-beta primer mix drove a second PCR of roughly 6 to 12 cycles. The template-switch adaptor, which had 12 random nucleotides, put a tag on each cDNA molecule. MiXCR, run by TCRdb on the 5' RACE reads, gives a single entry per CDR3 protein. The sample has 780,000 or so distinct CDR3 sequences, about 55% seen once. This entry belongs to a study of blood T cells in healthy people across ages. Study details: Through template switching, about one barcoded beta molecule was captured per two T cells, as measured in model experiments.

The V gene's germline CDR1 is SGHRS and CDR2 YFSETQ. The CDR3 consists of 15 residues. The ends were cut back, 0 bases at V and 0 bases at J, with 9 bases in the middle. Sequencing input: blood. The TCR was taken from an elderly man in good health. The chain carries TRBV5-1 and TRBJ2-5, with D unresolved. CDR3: CASSLETPYQETQYF. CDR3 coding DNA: TGCGCCAGCAGCTTGGAGACACCTTACCAAGAGACCCAGTACTTC.